Each of the 5 T cell receptor beta chains below was sequenced from the same sample in a study of shared clonotypes between healthy human individuals. CD8 cells regarded as naive lacked CD45RO, were positively chosen for CCR7, and omitted terminally differentiated effector memory CD45RA+ cells. Measured with immunoSEQ multiplex PCR; TCRdb has only the in-frame clones, and not every one. In the table there are about 820,000 clones, about 91% of which are singletons. Sequenced input: naive CD8+ T cells sorted from blood. Receptors originate from a man aged 25 to 40 in good health.

V is TRBV7-9 and J is TRBJ2-1; TRBD2 aligns across 7 bases. Germline CDR1 and CDR2: SEHNR and FQNEAQ (reference sequence). This CDR3 spans 16 amino acids. V shed 4 bases and J 8 bases; nucleotides not matched to a gene: 14. The CDR3 is CASSSGRLAELHEQFF. The CDR3, as DNA: TGTGCCAGCAGCTCGGGGAGGCTAGCGGAACTCCATGAGCAGTTCTTC.

The chain combines TRBV6-5 with TRBJ2-1; 7 bases are a match to TRBD2. CDR1 MNHEY and CDR2 SVGAGI come from the germline V gene. The CDR3 spans 12 residues. With V trimmed by 6 bases and J by 10 bases, 6 bases remained unmatched. This CDR3 reads CASSSGGGEQFF. The CDR3 DNA reads as TGTGCCAGCAGCTCGGGAGGTGGGGAGCAGTTCTTC.

The chain couples TRBV29-1 to TRBJ2-2; D remains ambiguous. V was trimmed by 5 bases and J by 7 bases, leaving 14 bases between them. The CDR3 has 13 residues. The germline V gene has CDR1 SQVTM and CDR2 ANQGSEA. CDR3 sequence: CSVLGISIGELFF. Written as DNA, the CDR3 is TGCAGCGTTTTAGGGATTTCAATCGGGGAGCTGTTTTTT.

V gene TRBV27 combines with J gene TRBJ1-1; D is undetermined. The germline V gene encodes CDR1 MNHEY and CDR2 SMNVEV (reference sequence). V dropped 8 bases and J dropped 6 bases, with 10 bases sitting between them. The CDR3 length is 11 residues. The chain's CDR3 is CASGIGAEAFF. In DNA, the CDR3 is TGTGCCAGCGGAATCGGGGCTGAAGCTTTCTTT.

The chain links TRBV29-1 to TRBJ1-1, with TRBD1 as a possible D gene (6 bases). This CDR3 spans 13 amino acids. Germline loops: CDR1 SQVTM, CDR2 ANQGSEA. V lost 3 bases, J lost 7 bases, and 15 bases lay in between. The CDR3 sequence: CSVDFRGRNEAFF. CDR3 in DNA: TGCAGCGTTGACTTCAGGGGCCGGAATGAAGCTTTCTTT.